The 4 T cell receptor beta chains listed next were all sequenced from one sample in a study of T-cell memory formation after mild COVID-19. TCRdb used MiXCR to reprocess the 5' RACE reads, holding one entry per CDR3 protein. This table holds roughly 600,000 distinct CDR3 sequences, over 15% found once. The sequencing input was PBMCs or a T cell subset sorted from them (not recorded which). The source is an adult woman who had mild COVID-19 (a few samples of this study predate the infection). Cell type and time point are not known.

DNA for the CDR3: TGTGCCAGCAGTGAATTCGGACGGACCTATGGCTACACCTTC. Amino acid sequence: CASSEFGRTYGYTF. The gene calls are TRBV25-1 and TRBJ1-2; D gene uncertain. V was shortened by 1 base and J by 4 bases, with 10 bases between the two germline ends. CDR1 is MGHDK, CDR2 SYGVNS, per germline. This CDR3 comprises 14 residues.

This clonotype was seen many times. The CDR3 reads CATSDPTGLTNEQFF. The CDR3 DNA reads TGTGCCACCAGTGACCCGACCGGACTAACCAATGAGCAGTTCTTC. The chain uses TRBV24-1 and TRBJ2-1; weak D call: TRBD2 (6 bases). The CDR3 runs 15 residues. V lost 4 bases, J lost 6 bases, and 15 bases lay in between. Germline V CDR1 and CDR2: KGHDR, SFDVKD.

This chain uses TRBV5-5 with TRBJ2-2; possible D gene TRBD1, 5 bases. The CDR3 length is 13 residues. The V and J ends lost 3 bases and 7 bases respectively, with 10 bases between them. The germline gives CDR1 SGHKS, CDR2 YYEKEE (reference sequence). The CDR3 reads CASSSQDIGELFF. In DNA, the CDR3 is TGTGCCAGCAGCTCACAGGATATCGGGGAGCTGTTTTTT.

This clonotype turned up a few times. The chain is built from TRBV7-2 and TRBJ1-1; 9 bases align to TRBD1. Trimming took 4 bases from V and 2 from J; bases not matched to a gene: 17. The V gene's germline CDR1 is SGHTA and CDR2 FQGNSA. This CDR3 is built from 19 residues. This CDR3 is CASSSAPGQGFPGNTEAFF. The CDR3 region has the DNA TGTGCCAGCAGCTCCGCACCGGGACAGGGTTTCCCCGGCAACACTGAAGCTTTCTTT.